The clone carrying this T cell receptor (beta chain) was detected only a few times. The table came from immunoSEQ multiplex PCR; TCRdb's copy has only in-frame clones and leaves some out. The table lists some 170,000 clones, around 84% of them singletons, with 15% in the top ten. This specimen belongs to a study of blood T cell repertoires in COVID-19. Recovered participants had two consecutive negative NP/OP PCR tests, healthcare professional clearance, or symptom resolution. The CDR3 is 13 amino acids. V was shortened by 4 bases and J by 1 base, with 6 bases between the two germline ends. Germline assignment: CDR1 MRHNA and CDR2 SNTAGT.

Sequencing used PBMCs or T cells enriched from blood (not recorded which). V gene TRBV6-4 combines with J gene TRBJ2-3; D may be TRBD1 (6 bases). The TCR comes from a man in his forties or fifties who had recovered from COVID-19. CDR3 amino acids: CASSGTGTDTQYF. For the CDR3, the DNA is TGTGCCAGCAGTGGGACAGGCACAGATACGCAGTATTTT.